This passage covers 14 T cell receptor beta chains from one sample sequenced in a study of cytomegalovirus exposure and HLA in healthy donors. The protocol was immunoSEQ multiplex PCR, while the TCRdb copy is restricted to in-frame clones and leaves out a portion. The table records about 260,000 clones, less than 95% of them present only once. The source material was PBMCs. The source is a woman in her twenties or thirties in good health and CMV-seronegative.

The chain employs TRBV27 and TRBJ2-3; weak D call: TRBD2 (6 bases). Germline CDR1 MNHEY, CDR2 SMNVEV (reference sequence). There are 15 residues in the CDR3. V was trimmed by 3 bases and J by 2 bases, leaving 12 bases between them. The CDR3 DNA follows: TGTGCCAGCAGTTTCGGCAGGGACTTCACAGATACGCAGTATTTT. Translating it yields CASSFGRDFTDTQYF.

The gene calls are TRBV7-9 and TRBJ2-5; no firm D call. The germline gives CDR1 SEHNR, CDR2 FQNEAQ (reference sequence). Deletions cut 0 bases from V and 5 bases from J, with 10 bases between. The length of the CDR3 is 14 residues. In DNA, the CDR3 is TGTGCCAGCAGCTTAGCCGGGCAGGTTGAGACCCAGTACTTC. This encodes CASSLAGQVETQYF.

This clone has a single count. The chain carries TRBV6-5 and TRBJ2-3; D is unresolved. V was cut by 2 bases and J by 0 bases, with 6 bases left in between. The CDR3 has 14 residues. Germline V gene data show CDR1 as MNHEY and CDR2 as SVGAGI. The CDR3 DNA reads TGTGCCAGCAGTTACCACACTAGCACAGATACGCAGTATTTT. This encodes CASSYHTSTDTQYF.

The chain recombines TRBV5-1 with TRBJ2-5; maybe TRBD1 (5 bases). Per the germline V gene, CDR1 is SGHRS and CDR2 is YFSETQ. Between the trimmed V and J ends, which lost 4 bases and 2 bases, there was a span of 9 bases. CDR3 length: 13 residues. CDR3 in amino acids: CASSIRVQETQYF. The DNA of the CDR3 is TGCGCCAGCAGCATCAGGGTTCAAGAGACCCAGTACTTC.

V and J are TRBV6-1 and TRBJ2-7, with unresolved D. Germline values: CDR1 MNHNS, CDR2 SASEGT. The CDR3 extends over 14 amino acids. With 7 bases removed from V and 0 bases from J, the gap between germline ends came to 13 bases. As DNA, the CDR3 is TGTGCCAGCATACGCAAGCTCAGCTCCTACGAGCAGTACTTC. Its translation is CASIRKLSSYEQYF.

The chain uses TRBV27 and TRBJ2-5, with D maybe TRBD2 (5 bases). Germline V gene sequence: CDR1 MNHEY, CDR2 SMNVEV (reference sequence). The CDR3 totals 14 residues. The germline V and J ends were trimmed by 6 bases and 5 bases, with 16 bases remaining between them. CDR3 sequence: CASSRRLQHETQYF. The CDR3 DNA reads as TGTGCCAGCAGCCGTAGACTACAACACGAGACCCAGTACTTC.

The chain recombines TRBV16 with TRBJ2-2, with D perhaps matching TRBD2 (6 bases). Trimming removed 2 bases at V and 2 bases at J, with 12 bases between. Looked up from germline, CDR1 is KGHSY and CDR2 is FQNENV. There are 16 residues in the CDR3. The CDR3 here is CASSQLFSGNTGELFF. CDR3 nucleotides: TGTGCCAGCAGCCAACTTTTTAGCGGAAACACCGGGGAGCTGTTTTTT.

The rearrangement joins TRBV7-6 to TRBJ2-4; D call uncertain. Trimming left V 1 base short and J 0 bases short, with 13 bases between. Germline V gives CDR1 SGHVS, CDR2 FNYEAQ. This CDR3 is built from 17 residues. CDR3 coding DNA: TGTGCCAGCAGCTTAGGAGGCGGCGGTGTAGCCAAAAACATTCAGTACTTC. It codes for CASSLGGGGVAKNIQYF.

The gene calls are TRBV18 and TRBJ1-2; a weak D match, TRBD1 (5 bases). V lost 6 bases and J 6 bases, leaving 17 bases between the germline ends. CDR3 length equals 14 residues. Germline lookup yields CDR1 KGHSH and CDR2 LQKENI. CDR3 nucleotides: TGTGCCAGCTCCCCGGCTGTGTGGGGGAATGGCTACACCTTC. Encoded protein: CASSPAVWGNGYTF.

This clone was recorded once. The chain couples TRBV6-6 to TRBJ1-5; TRBD1 might be the D (5 bases). The CDR3 is made up of 14 amino acids. Germline CDR1 reads MNHNY; CDR2 reads SVGAGI (reference sequence). Trimming removed 7 bases from V and 3 bases from J, with 13 bases in between. The CDR3 spells CASISDSYNQPQHF. CDR3 bases: TGTGCCAGCATATCAGACAGCTACAATCAGCCCCAGCATTTT.

The rearrangement joins TRBV6-6 to TRBJ2-1; no clear D. The germline CDR1 and CDR2 sequences are MNHNY and SVGAGI (reference sequence). The V end lost 6 bases, the J end lost 6 bases, and 9 bases lay between the germline ends. CDR3 length: 12 residues. The CDR3, as DNA: TGTGCCAGCAGGCTAGATCTCAATGAGCAGTTCTTC. Translated, it gives CASRLDLNEQFF.

The V gene is TRBV5-1, the J gene TRBJ2-7; no clear D. This CDR3 comprises 18 residues. Trimming removed 2 bases from V and 2 bases from J, with 23 bases in between. The germline gives CDR1 SGHRS, CDR2 YFSETQ. CDR3 nucleotides: TGCGCCAGCAGCTTACGGGCGGCGACCACCCTAAGAGCCTACGAGCAGTACTTC. Translated, it gives CASSLRAATTLRAYEQYF. The entire variable domain, with the rest obtained from reference TRBV5-1 and TRBJ2-7, is as follows: KAGVTQTPRYLIKTRGQQVTLSCSPISGHRSVSWYQQTPGQGLQFLFEYFSETQRNKGNFPGRFSGRQFSNSRSEMNVSTLELGDSALYLCASSLRAATTLRAYEQYFGPGTRLTVT.

A few counts support this clone. V gene TRBV7-2 combines with J gene TRBJ1-2, with D possibly matching TRBD1 (5 bases). This CDR3 contains 13 residues. CDR1 and CDR2 from the germline V gene are SGHTA and FQGNSA. The V gene lost 5 bases and the J gene lost 6 bases, with 13 bases spanning the gap. The CDR3, as DNA: TGTGCCAGCAGCCCTAGGGGAGGGGATGGCTACACCTTC. It encodes CASSPRGGDGYTF.

V gene TRBV7-8 combines with J gene TRBJ2-1; perhaps D is TRBD1 or TRBD2 (5 bases each). The germline V and J ends were trimmed by 5 bases and 6 bases, with 14 bases remaining between them. This CDR3 contains 14 residues. CDR1 SGHVS and CDR2 FQNEAQ come from the germline V gene. For the CDR3, the DNA is TGTGCCAGCAGCCATAGGGGAGTGTCCAATGAGCAGTTCTTC. Its protein product is CASSHRGVSNEQFF. The full variable domain, rest sourced from reference TRBV7-8 and TRBJ2-1, is GAGVSQSPRYKVAKRGQDVALRCDPISGHVSLFWYQQALGQGPEFLTYFQNEAQLDKSGLPSDRFFAERPEGSVSTLKIQRTQQEDSAVYLCASSHRGVSNEQFFGPGTRLTVL.